This T cell receptor (beta chain) was obtained from a study of Ad26.COV2.S vaccination and SARS-CoV-2 variants. Study-wide results and limits: Spike-specific CD8+ and CD4+ T cell responses reportedly showed substantial breadth after vaccination.

This clone was recorded only once. Its target is not known. The CDR3 sequence is 15 residues long. Germline CDR1 is SGHKS and CDR2 is YYEKEE (reference sequence). V was shortened by 0 bases and J by 2 bases, with 8 bases between the two germline ends. Repertoires were generated with immunoSEQ multiplex PCR, while TCRdb's copy carries only in-frame clones and drops some. The table shows some 640,000 clones, with about 89% occurring only once. Documented treatment: 19 received Ad26.COV2.S at low or high dose, single or two shots; 5 received placebo; per-sample allocation not given. Vaccine and placebo recipients were sampled on day 63 after the first injection. This adult donor, from Boston, was 18-55 years old. The vaccine antigen was prefusion-stabilized Wuhan SARS-CoV-2 spike.

The receptor's source is a person between 18 and 65 years old who received the Ad26.COV2.S COVID-19 vaccine or a placebo. The chain has TRBV5-5 and TRBJ2-2; D is undetermined. This specimen was peripheral blood, taken in a trial of Ad26.COV2.S vaccine versus placebo. The CDR3 DNA sequence: TGTGCCAGCAGCTTGGTTCGGAGAAACACCGGGGAGCTGTTTTTT. Translating gives CASSLVRRNTGELFF.